Shown below are 24 T cell receptor beta chains from a single sample sequenced in a study of T cells in Graves' hyperthyroidism and ophthalmopathy. Amplified regions were TCR beta CDR3 sequences from RNA transcripts. The HTBI primer set drove a first-round RT-PCR of the TCR CDR3. Each CDR3 protein is one row after TCRdb ran MiXCR on the multiplex PCR reads. The sample has some 510,000 distinct CDR3 sequences, less than 25% seen once. Sequencing was performed on blood. These receptors were obtained from a man between 18 and 35 years old with Graves' hyperthyroidism.

In this sample, this clonotype turned up many times. The gene calls are TRBV27 and TRBJ2-5; possibly TRBD1 for D (6 bases). The CDR3 is 13 residues long. Germline values: CDR1 MNHEY, CDR2 SMNVEV (reference sequence). V lost 6 bases and J 7 bases, leaving 15 bases between the germline ends. The CDR3 nucleotides are TGTGCCAGCAGCCCGGACAGTACGCGGACCCAGTACTTC. Amino acids: CASSPDSTRTQYF.

The rearrangement uses TRBV7-2 and TRBJ1-2; no firm D call. CDR1 is SGHTA and CDR2 is FQGNSA in the germline V gene. This CDR3 is built from 15 residues. Between the trimmed V and J ends, which lost 3 bases and 8 bases, there was a span of 19 bases. In nucleotides, the CDR3 is TGTGCCAGCAGCTTTCGACCCCTCTCTACGGCGGGCTACACCTTC. Translating it yields CASSFRPLSTAGYTF.

This clonotype has ten or more counts. The V and J genes are TRBV13 and TRBJ2-2; D is possibly TRBD1 or TRBD2 (5 bases each). CDR3 length equals 16 residues. Trimming left V 7 bases short and J 1 base short, with 16 bases between. The germline CDR1 and CDR2 sequences are PRHDT and FYEKMQ (reference sequence). This CDR3 is CASTSREGLNTGELFF. In DNA, the CDR3 is TGTGCCAGCACCTCACGTGAGGGGTTGAACACCGGGGAGCTGTTTTTT. The full variable domain, in which reference TRBV13 and TRBJ2-2 provide the parts outside the CDR3, is AAGVIQSPRHLIKEKRETATLKCYPIPRHDTVYWYQQGPGQDPQFLISFYEKMQSDKGSIPDRFSAQQFSDYHSELNMSSLELGDSALYFCASTSREGLNTGELFFGEGSRLTVL.

This clonotype occurred many times. This rearrangement joins TRBV5-5 to TRBJ1-2, with D possibly TRBD1 on 5 matching bases. This CDR3 region has 15 residues. Germline CDR1 reads SGHKS; CDR2 reads YYEKEE (reference sequence). V lost 2 bases, J lost 2 bases, and 13 bases lay in between. For the CDR3, the DNA is TGTGCCAGCAGCTTACGGAAAGGGGAAAACTATGGCTACACCTTC. This sequence encodes CASSLRKGENYGYTF.

The table lists this clonotype with many counts. J is TRBJ1-1 and V is TRBV5-5, with 10 bases fitting TRBD1. The germline CDR1 and CDR2 sequences are SGHKS and YYEKEE (reference sequence). The V segment lost 6 bases and the J segment 6 bases; nucleotides outside the gene matches: 8. The CDR3 totals 14 residues. CDR3 sequence: CASKWGQGIAEAFF. CDR3 bases: TGTGCCAGCAAATGGGGACAGGGGATCGCTGAAGCTTTCTTT.

In this sample, this clonotype turned up many times. The chain employs TRBV6-1 and TRBJ1-2; 7 bases fit TRBD1. The CDR3 is made up of 14 amino acids. V lost 8 bases, J lost 6 bases, and 12 bases stayed unmatched. Germline CDR1 MNHNS, CDR2 SASEGT. CDR3 bases: TGTGCCAGCGGGAGAGTGGGGACAGATAATGGCTACACCTTC. Protein product: CASGRVGTDNGYTF.

This clonotype turned up a few times. The genes are TRBV20-1 and TRBJ2-4; D call uncertain. The CDR3 contains 13 residues. V was trimmed by 6 bases and J by 1 base, leaving 10 bases between them. Per germline, CDR1 DFQATT and CDR2 SNEGSKA (reference sequence). CDR3 nucleotides: TGCAGTGCCCACTCTGCGGCCAAAAACATTCAGTACTTC. It codes for CSAHSAAKNIQYF.

Many counts were recorded for this clonotype. The chain combines TRBV11-3 with TRBJ2-5; D could derive from TRBD1 or TRBD2 (5 bases each). This CDR3 comprises 14 residues. CDR1 and CDR2 from the germline V gene are SGHNT and YENEEA. Trimming pared 1 base from V and 5 bases from J, leaving 11 bases between. The CDR3 spells CASSLGDPLETQYF. In DNA form, the CDR3 reads TGTGCCAGCAGCTTAGGGGACCCGTTGGAGACCCAGTACTTC.

In its sample, this clonotype was seen many times. The V and J genes are TRBV20-1 and TRBJ2-7; 7 bases align to TRBD1. J lost 2 bases, V lost 7 bases, and 5 bases had no gene match. This CDR3 is built from 12 residues. Germline CDR1 is DFQATT and CDR2 is SNEGSKA (reference sequence). The DNA of the CDR3 is TGCAGTGTACCGACAGGGCCCTACGAGCAGTACTTC. Protein product: CSVPTGPYEQYF.

The chain carries TRBV24-1 and TRBJ1-1, with 8 nucleotides matching TRBD1. CDR3 length: 14 residues. Germline V lookup: CDR1 KGHDR, CDR2 SFDVKD. Losses at the gene ends were 5 bases for V and 4 bases for J; bases not matched to a gene: 5. CDR3 DNA sequence: TGTGCCACCAGTGGTCCGGGACAGGCCACTGAAGCTTTCTTT. As protein: CATSGPGQATEAFF.

This rearrangement joins TRBV7-8 to TRBJ2-7, with 8 bases matching TRBD2. The germline CDR1 and CDR2 sequences are SGHVS and FQNEAQ. Trimming at V came to 5 bases and at J to 1 base, leaving 7 bases not matched to a gene. The CDR3 has 15 amino acids. The CDR3 reads CASSVHSGKSYEQYF. The CDR3 bases are TGTGCCAGCAGCGTCCATAGCGGGAAGTCCTACGAGCAGTACTTC. Filled out from reference TRBV7-8 and TRBJ2-7, the complete variable domain reads GAGVSQSPRYKVAKRGQDVALRCDPISGHVSLFWYQQALGQGPEFLTYFQNEAQLDKSGLPSDRFFAERPEGSVSTLKIQRTQQEDSAVYLCASSVHSGKSYEQYFGPGTRLTVT.

This clonotype was observed many times. The chain employs TRBV6-2 or TRBV6-3 and TRBJ2-5; D unclear. Germline values: CDR1 MNHEY, CDR2 SVGEGT. Between the trimmed V and J ends, which lost 0 bases and 3 bases, there was a span of 11 bases. This CDR3 is 15 amino acids long. The DNA for the CDR3 is TGTGCCAGCAGTTACTCGATAGTGGGGAAAGAGACCCAGTACTTC. Its translation is CASSYSIVGKETQYF.

This clonotype was seen repeatedly, ten times or more. The chain combines TRBV12-3 or TRBV12-4 with TRBJ2-2; D is uncertain. V was trimmed by 8 bases and J by 0 bases, leaving 13 bases between them. CDR3 length equals 15 residues. The CDR3 DNA follows: TGTGCCAGCTCGTTCGTGGCGACGAACACCGGGGAGCTGTTTTTT. Protein product: CASSFVATNTGELFF.

This clonotype was counted ten times or more. This chain connects TRBV30 to TRBJ1-1; D may be TRBD1 (6 bases). CDR3 length: 13 amino acids. The germline V gene encodes CDR1 GTSNPN and CDR2 SVGIG (reference sequence). V lost 0 bases and J 8 bases, leaving 13 bases between the germline ends. In DNA form, the CDR3 reads TGTGCCTGGAGTGTAATCAGGGGAGCCGAAGCTTTCTTT. Translation: CAWSVIRGAEAFF. Variable domain in full (rest from reference TRBV30 and TRBJ1-1): SQTIHQWPATLVQPVGSPLSLECTVEGTSNPNLYWYRQAAGRGLQLLFYSVGIGQISSEVPQNLSASRPQDRQFILSSKKLLLSDSGFYLCAWSVIRGAEAFFGQGTRLTVV.

The table lists this clonotype with many counts. J is TRBJ1-4 and V is TRBV20-1; no firm D call. This CDR3 spans 12 amino acids. The germline CDR1 and CDR2 sequences are DFQATT and SNEGSKA (reference sequence). Trimming shortened V by 6 bases and J by 1 base, and 6 bases separated the two germline ends. The CDR3 DNA reads as TGCAGTGCCAGGAGAACTAATGAAAAACTGTTTTTT. Translated, it gives CSARRTNEKLFF.

There are many counts of this clonotype. The chain combines TRBV14 with TRBJ2-2, with 9 bases aligning to TRBD1. The CDR3 covers 16 residues. J was trimmed by 3 bases and V by 4 bases; bases with no gene match: 6. CDR1 is SGHDN, CDR2 FVKESK, per germline. DNA for the CDR3: TGTGCCAGCAGCCCTTGGACAGGGGCGGACACCGGGGAGCTGTTTTTT. The encoded protein is CASSPWTGADTGELFF.

This chain links TRBV12-3 or TRBV12-4 with TRBJ1-2, with D uncertain. Trimming took 6 bases from V and 8 from J, leaving 13 bases between them. This CDR3 region has 12 residues. CDR3 in DNA: TGTGCCAGCAGGGGGTCGGAAGTAGGCTACACCTTC. This sequence encodes CASRGSEVGYTF.

This clonotype has a handful of counts. The V gene is TRBV5-1, the J gene TRBJ2-2; D may be TRBD1 or TRBD2 (6 bases each). The V gene's germline CDR1 is SGHRS and CDR2 YFSETQ. This CDR3 comprises 18 residues. The V and J ends lost 6 bases and 4 bases respectively, with 25 bases between them. The CDR3 DNA follows: TGCGCCAGCAAAAAAATGGGGGGACAACCCCAAGGCACCGGGGAGCTGTTTTTT. Translation: CASKKMGGQPQGTGELFF.

V gene TRBV12-3 or TRBV12-4 combines with J gene TRBJ2-5, with D hard to call. The CDR3 contains 14 residues. V was pared by 8 bases and J by 2 bases, with 15 bases between. The CDR3 nucleotides are TGTGCCAGCTCCTCTGATTGGCAGCAAGAGACCCAGTACTTC. This sequence encodes CASSSDWQQETQYF.

This clonotype has ten or more counts. V and J are TRBV28 and TRBJ1-5; tentative D call: TRBD1 (5 bases). Trimming took 6 bases from V and 6 from J, leaving 12 bases between them. The germline gives CDR1 MDHEN, CDR2 SYDVKM. This CDR3 region has 13 residues. DNA for the CDR3: TGTGCCAGCAGAGGGCCAGGGCTTCAGCCCCAGCATTTT. Its protein is CASRGPGLQPQHF.

This clonotype occurred a few times. Because the CDR3 is missing its conserved closing phenylalanine or tryptophan, this is likely a read error. V is TRBV27 and J is TRBJ2-2; D uncertain. Germline CDR1 reads MNHEY; CDR2 reads SMNVEV (reference sequence). The CDR3 totals 12 residues. Trimming shortened V by 3 bases and J by 5 bases, and 4 bases separated the two germline ends. CDR3 loop: CASSLGTGELFL. The CDR3 DNA follows: TGTGCCAGCAGTTTGGGGACCGGGGAGCTGTTTCTT.

In this sample, this clonotype turned up a few times. The chain carries TRBV20-1 and TRBJ2-5; 7 bases are shared with TRBD2. The junction had 12 bases not matched to a gene; V was cut back by 3 bases and J by 2 bases. Germline assignment: CDR1 DFQATT and CDR2 SNEGSKA (reference sequence). This CDR3 has 16 amino acids. CDR3 sequence reads: CSARDFNGGNQETQYF. DNA of the CDR3: TGCAGTGCTAGGGATTTCAACGGGGGGAATCAAGAGACCCAGTACTTC.

The chain couples TRBV4-1 to TRBJ1-5, with D hard to call. CDR1 MGHRA and CDR2 YSYEKL come from the germline V gene. The CDR3 runs 17 residues. Trimming removed 0 bases at V and 2 bases at J, with 14 bases between. The CDR3 region has the DNA TGCGCCAGCAGCCAAGAAGAGATGGTAATGGGCAATCAGCCCCAGCATTTT. This translates into CASSQEEMVMGNQPQHF.

The sample holds many counts of this clonotype. V usage is TRBV20-1 and J usage is TRBJ2-7; tentative D call: TRBD2 (6 bases). This CDR3 has 12 amino acids. Germline CDR1 DFQATT, CDR2 SNEGSKA (reference sequence). Trimming took 1 base from V and 3 from J, leaving 7 bases between them. CDR3 loop: CSARAGGYEQYF. The CDR3 DNA sequence: TGCAGTGCTAGAGCCGGGGGCTACGAGCAGTACTTC.